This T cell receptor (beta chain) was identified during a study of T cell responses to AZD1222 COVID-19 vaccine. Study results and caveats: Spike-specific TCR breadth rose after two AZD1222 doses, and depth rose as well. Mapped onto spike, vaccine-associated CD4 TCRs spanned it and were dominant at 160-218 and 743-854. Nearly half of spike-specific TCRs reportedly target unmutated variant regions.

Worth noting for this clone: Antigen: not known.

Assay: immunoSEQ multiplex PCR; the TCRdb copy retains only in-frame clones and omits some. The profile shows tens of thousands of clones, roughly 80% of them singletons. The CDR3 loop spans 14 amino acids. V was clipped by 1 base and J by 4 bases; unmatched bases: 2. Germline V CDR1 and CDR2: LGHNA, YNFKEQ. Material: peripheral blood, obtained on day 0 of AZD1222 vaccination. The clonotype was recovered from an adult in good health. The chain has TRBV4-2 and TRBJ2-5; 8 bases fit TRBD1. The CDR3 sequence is CASSQGGQGETQYF. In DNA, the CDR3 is TGTGCCAGCAGCCAAGGTGGACAGGGAGAGACCCAGTACTTC.